The 18 T cell receptor beta chains in this list originate from one sample, sequenced in a study of cytomegalovirus exposure and HLA in healthy donors. The data were produced by immunoSEQ multiplex PCR, yet TCRdb's version contains in-frame clones alone and is incomplete. The sample has 95,000 to 150,000 clones, about 88% seen once. What was sequenced was PBMCs. These receptors came from a woman aged 18-29 years in good health and CMV-seronegative.

The chain joins TRBV29-1 to TRBJ1-1; possible D gene TRBD1, 6 bases. Germline V gene data show CDR1 as SQVTM and CDR2 as ANQGSEA. CDR3 length: 12 amino acids. Trimming took 4 bases from V and 5 from J, leaving 11 bases between them. The chain's CDR3 is CSVARGRTEAFF. For the CDR3, the DNA is TGCAGCGTTGCCAGGGGAAGGACTGAAGCTTTCTTT.

The rearrangement joins TRBV11-2 to TRBJ2-1; the match to TRBD2 covers 16 bases. The V segment lost 5 bases and the J segment 8 bases; nucleotides outside the gene matches: 9. Germline CDR1 is SGHAT and CDR2 is FQNNGV. The CDR3 is made up of 17 amino acids. In nucleotides, the CDR3 is TGTGCCAGCAGCCAGGGACTAGCGGGAGGGAAGGGGCATGAGCAGTTCTTC. Protein: CASSQGLAGGKGHEQFF.

The V and J genes are TRBV7-9 and TRBJ1-1; 8 positions match TRBD1. The germline CDR1 and CDR2 sequences are SEHNR and FQNEAQ (reference sequence). The CDR3 contains 14 residues. The J segment lost 6 bases and the V segment lost 0 bases, leaving 3 bases of the junction unmatched. The CDR3 nucleotides read TGTGCCAGCAGCTTAGCACAGGGGGGGTCTGAAGCTTTCTTT. As protein: CASSLAQGGSEAFF.

The chain joins TRBV4-3 to TRBJ1-1; maybe TRBD1 (5 bases). Trimming took 0 bases from V and 5 from J, leaving 10 bases between them. The germline CDR1 and CDR2 sequences are LGHNA and YSLEER. The CDR3 has 14 amino acids. As DNA, the CDR3 is TGCGCCAGCAGCCAAGAGGGGCATAGAACTGAAGCTTTCTTT. This gives the protein CASSQEGHRTEAFF.

The V and J genes are TRBV19 and TRBJ2-5; D is possibly TRBD1 (6 bases). The germline V gene encodes CDR1 LNHDA and CDR2 SQIVND (reference sequence). V was cut by 7 bases and J by 3 bases, with 21 bases left in between. This CDR3 is built from 16 residues. CDR3 DNA: TGTGCCAGTAACCCCGGCCGGGACACTATCGAAGAGACCCAGTACTTC. This gives the protein CASNPGRDTIEETQYF.

The V gene is TRBV4-3, the J gene TRBJ2-7; 10 bases agree with TRBD2. V trimming: 4 bases; J trimming: 1 base; junction bases outside the gene matches: 4. Germline values: CDR1 LGHNA, CDR2 YSLEER. The length of the CDR3 is 15 residues. The CDR3 sequence: CASSRLLAGSYEQYF. The CDR3 bases are TGCGCCAGCAGCCGGTTACTAGCGGGATCCTACGAGCAGTACTTC.

V and J are TRBV30 and TRBJ1-1, with TRBD1 matching over 7 bases. V trimming: 1 base; J trimming: 1 base; junction bases outside the gene matches: 0. Germline V gene data show CDR1 as GTSNPN and CDR2 as SVGIG (reference sequence). CDR3 length: 13 residues. CDR3 in DNA: TGTGCCTGGAGTGGACAGGGGAACACTGAAGCTTTCTTT. This gives the protein CAWSGQGNTEAFF. Using reference TRBV30 and TRBJ1-1 for the parts outside the CDR3, the full variable domain is SQTIHQWPATLVQPVGSPLSLECTVEGTSNPNLYWYRQAAGRGLQLLFYSVGIGQISSEVPQNLSASRPQDRQFILSSKKLLLSDSGFYLCAWSGQGNTEAFFGQGTRLTVV.

The chain couples TRBV6-1 to TRBJ2-5, with 7 nucleotides matching TRBD1. The CDR3 length is 11 residues. Germline assignment: CDR1 MNHNS and CDR2 SASEGT. Here the CDR3 reads CAIQGQETQYF. CDR3 nucleotide sequence: TGTGCAATACAGGGGCAAGAGACCCAGTACTTC.

J is TRBJ1-1 and V is TRBV27; D gene uncertain. This CDR3 is built from 13 residues. Trimming shortened V by 3 bases and J by 1 base, and 6 bases separated the two germline ends. Germline V CDR1 and CDR2: MNHEY, SMNVEV (reference sequence). The CDR3 loop is CASSFFRNTEAFF. The CDR3 nucleotides are TGTGCCAGCAGTTTCTTCAGGAACACTGAAGCTTTCTTT.

This clone came up once. The rearrangement links TRBV20-1 to TRBJ1-2; the D is unclear. Germline V CDR1 and CDR2: DFQATT, SNEGSKA (reference sequence). CDR3 length equals 11 residues. The V gene lost 0 bases and the J gene lost 7 bases, with 6 bases spanning the gap. The CDR3 protein is CSARDEGGYTF. DNA for the CDR3: TGCAGTGCTAGAGATGAGGGTGGCTACACCTTC.

The chain couples TRBV20-1 to TRBJ1-4; TRBD1 might be the D (5 bases). The V gene's germline CDR1 is DFQATT and CDR2 SNEGSKA (reference sequence). The CDR3 sequence is 11 residues long. With 6 bases removed from V and 8 bases from J, the gap between germline ends came to 10 bases. CDR3 DNA sequence: TGCAGTGCCAAGGAGGGGGAAAAACTGTTTTTT. Its protein is CSAKEGEKLFF.

V is TRBV5-1 and J is TRBJ2-1; 9 positions agree with TRBD1. CDR3 length equals 15 residues. Germline trimming cut 4 bases from V and 4 bases from J; bases unmatched to any gene: 6. CDR1 is SGHRS and CDR2 is YFSETQ in the germline V gene. DNA of the CDR3: TGCGCCAGCAGCGGCCGGGACAGGGTTTACAATGAGCAGTTCTTC. This sequence encodes CASSGRDRVYNEQFF.

This clone was found once. This rearrangement joins TRBV6-4 to TRBJ2-1, with TRBD2 as a possible D gene (6 bases). CDR1 is MRHNA and CDR2 is SNTAGT in the germline V gene. Trimming stripped 5 bases from V and 0 bases from J, with 8 bases between. The CDR3 runs 14 residues. CDR3 loop: CASSSGYSYNEQFF. Written as DNA, the CDR3 is TGTGCCAGCAGTAGCGGGTACTCCTACAATGAGCAGTTCTTC.

The CDR3 nucleotides read TGTGCCAGCAGTTCGGACAGGTCAACTAATGAAAAACTGTTTTTT. Translating it yields CASSSDRSTNEKLFF. This rearrangement joins TRBV6-5 to TRBJ1-4, with TRBD1 identical over 7 bases. CDR1 is MNHEY and CDR2 is SVGAGI in the germline V gene. The V and J ends lost 4 bases and 0 bases, in that order; junction bases with no gene match: 2. The CDR3 consists of 15 residues.

The chain recombines TRBV14 with TRBJ2-7; 7 bases are shared with TRBD2. This CDR3 region has 13 residues. Trimming took 1 base from V and 3 from J; bases not matched to a gene: 0. Germline V gives CDR1 SGHDN, CDR2 FVKESK. The CDR3 nucleotides are TGTGCCAGCAGCCAAGGCGGGGGCTACGAGCAGTACTTC. It encodes CASSQGGGYEQYF.

The rearrangement links TRBV28 to TRBJ2-7; 9 positions agree with TRBD1. With V trimmed by 1 base and J by 6 bases, 7 bases remained unmatched. CDR3 length: 15 amino acids. CDR1 is MDHEN, CDR2 SYDVKM, per germline. CDR3 region: CASSLFWTGEGEQYF. As DNA, the CDR3 is TGTGCCAGCAGTTTATTCTGGACAGGGGAAGGCGAGCAGTACTTC.

The table lists this clone with a few counts. The chain employs TRBV2 and TRBJ2-1; 16 bases line up with TRBD2. The CDR3 has 20 residues. J was trimmed by 5 bases and V by 5 bases; bases with no gene match: 15. The V gene's germline CDR1 is SNHLY and CDR2 FYNNEI. This CDR3 is CASSSLKGLAGGYGHNEQFF. The CDR3 nucleotides are TGTGCCAGCAGTTCTTTGAAGGGACTAGCGGGGGGGTATGGACACAATGAGCAGTTCTTC.

This sequence joins TRBV6-6 and TRBJ1-1; possibly TRBD1 for D (6 bases). The ends were cut back, 7 bases at V and 4 bases at J, with 13 bases in the middle. Germline lookup yields CDR1 MNHNY and CDR2 SVGAGI (reference sequence). This CDR3 has 13 amino acids. CDR3 sequence (DNA): TGTGCCAGCATTCCACAGGGTATCACTGAAGCTTTCTTT. This translates into CASIPQGITEAFF.